This T cell receptor beta chain was identified in a study of immune heterogeneity within non-small cell lung tumors. Note on this clonotype: The antigen is undetermined.

Overall study results and limits: Identical dominant CDR3 beta clonotypes spanned tumor sites within a patient, beside site-unique high-frequency clones. A moderate but significant correlation was found, linking local T-cell clonality with local tumor mutational burden (R roughly 0.35).

As template, the study used bulk tumor genomic DNA at around 630 ng per sample. Multiple widely separated biopsies were taken from each primary tumor at surgery. The cohort was untreated, with newly diagnosed non-small cell lung cancer undergoing curative surgery. CDR3 of TCR beta was amplified by multiplex PCR that used 32 V and 13 J primers. TCRdb recomputed calls from the multiplex PCR reads with MiXCR, one row per CDR3 protein. The data hold tens of thousands of distinct CDR3 sequences, with 27% observed a single time. Germline lookup yields CDR1 SGHAT and CDR2 FQNNGV. Trimming shortened V by 3 bases and J by 5 bases, and 11 bases separated the two germline ends. The CDR3 extends over 14 amino acids.

What was sequenced was lung tumor tissue. The receptor's source is a man between 35 and 55 years old with non-small cell lung cancer. The V call is TRBV11-2, the J call TRBJ1-5, with D unclear. The DNA for the CDR3 is TGTGCCAGCAGCTTGGACGGATACGATCAGCCCCAGCATTTT. The encoded protein is CASSLDGYDQPQHF.